The 24 T cell receptor beta chains in this list originate from one sample, sequenced in a study of beta chain features in type 1 diabetes. The study reverse transcribed the entire isolated RNA, so it sequenced expressed TCRB transcripts. Libraries were prepared by immunoSEQ multiplex PCR; TCRdb keeps only in-frame clonotypes and omits some of them. The sample shows under 500,000 clones, roughly 31% of them seen only once. The sequencing sample was made of naive CD4+ T cells from blood. Source of these receptors: a man between 18 and 35 years old in good health.

CDR3 loop: CASSTGTAEKLFF. In DNA form, the CDR3 reads TGTGCCAGCTCAACCGGGACTGCTGAAAAACTGTTTTTT. The chain uses TRBV18 and TRBJ1-4; D might be TRBD1 (5 bases). The CDR3 has 13 amino acids. CDR1 is KGHSH, CDR2 LQKENI, per germline. With 5 bases removed from V and 7 bases from J, the gap between germline ends came to 11 bases.

This rearrangement joins TRBV29-1 to TRBJ1-2; unclear D gene. The CDR3 runs 8 residues. V lost 6 bases and J 12 bases, leaving 8 bases between the germline ends. Germline values: CDR1 SQVTM, CDR2 ANQGSEA. CDR3 DNA: TGCAGCGTCTCCCCTCACACCTTC. This sequence encodes CSVSPHTF.

This clone was counted a few times. The chain joins TRBV25-1 to TRBJ2-1; D possibly matches TRBD1 or TRBD2 (5 bases each). Trimming shortened V by 5 bases and J by 2 bases, and 10 bases separated the two germline ends. The CDR3 sequence is 14 residues long. CDR1 MGHDK and CDR2 SYGVNS come from the germline V gene. The CDR3 spells CASSPGTTYNEQFF. The DNA of the CDR3 is TGTGCCAGCAGTCCCGGGACGACCTACAATGAGCAGTTCTTC.

The chain carries TRBV30 and TRBJ2-1, with D tentatively TRBD2 (6 bases). There are 14 residues in the CDR3. The germline V and J ends were trimmed by 2 bases and 5 bases, with 13 bases remaining between them. Looked up from germline, CDR1 is GTSNPN and CDR2 is SVGIG (reference sequence). The DNA of the CDR3 is TGTGCCTGGAGTCTCCTCGGGGGAAACAATGAGCAGTTCTTC. Its translation: CAWSLLGGNNEQFF.

This clone was seen a handful of times. The genes are TRBV4-2 and TRBJ1-5; D gene ambiguous. The germline V and J ends were trimmed by 2 bases and 2 bases, with 7 bases remaining between them. Germline values: CDR1 LGHNA, CDR2 YNFKEQ. The CDR3 has 14 residues. CDR3 amino acids: CASSQWGGNQPQHF. As DNA, the CDR3 is TGTGCCAGCAGCCAATGGGGAGGCAATCAGCCCCAGCATTTT.

The table lists this clone with a few counts. The chain links TRBV19 to TRBJ2-5; D is ambiguous. CDR1 is LNHDA and CDR2 is SQIVND in the germline V gene (reference sequence). CDR3 length equals 13 residues. Between the trimmed V and J ends, which lost 3 bases and 5 bases, there was a span of 10 bases. The DNA of the CDR3 is TGTGCCAGTAGTATTACGCGTTGGGAGACCCAGTACTTC. Encoded protein: CASSITRWETQYF. The full variable domain, rest sourced from reference TRBV19 and TRBJ2-5, is DGGITQSPKYLFRKEGQNVTLSCEQNLNHDAMYWYRQDPGQGLRLIYYSQIVNDFQKGDIAEGYSVSREKKESFPLTVTSAQKNPTAFYLCASSITRWETQYFGPGTRLLVL.

This clone was counted a few times. The genes are TRBV7-9 and TRBJ2-7; tentative D call: TRBD1 (5 bases). The CDR3 spans 15 residues. V was cut by 4 bases and J by 5 bases, with 18 bases left in between. Germline values: CDR1 SEHNR, CDR2 FQNEAQ (reference sequence). The CDR3: CASSSNKGLVHEQYF. The CDR3, as DNA: TGTGCCAGCAGCTCCAATAAGGGGTTAGTACACGAGCAGTACTTC.

The V and J genes are TRBV10-3 and TRBJ2-3; D is uncertain. Germline lookup yields CDR1 ENHRY and CDR2 SYGVKD. There are 13 residues in the CDR3. Trimming cost V 2 bases and J 7 bases, with 10 bases left between them. In DNA, the CDR3 is TGTGCCATCAGTGAGGAGGATAGAAATACGCAGTATTTT. This encodes CAISEEDRNTQYF.

The rearrangement uses TRBV9 and TRBJ1-2; D is uncertain. CDR3 length: 14 residues. Germline V lookup: CDR1 SGDLS, CDR2 YYNGEE. Trimming stripped 4 bases from V and 3 bases from J, with 13 bases between. In DNA form, the CDR3 reads TGTGCCAGCAGCCCTCAACCCCAGTACTATGGCTACACCTTC. It yields the protein CASSPQPQYYGYTF.

The rearrangement joins TRBV9 to TRBJ2-2, with 9 bases matching TRBD1. Germline lookup yields CDR1 SGDLS and CDR2 YYNGEE. There are 15 residues in the CDR3. J was trimmed by 4 bases and V by 7 bases; bases with no gene match: 8. CDR3 nucleotides: TGTGCCAGCGCTTGGACAGGGGAACCCACCGGGGAGCTGTTTTTT. Its translation: CASAWTGEPTGELFF. The full variable domain, completed using reference TRBV9 and TRBJ2-2, is DSGVTQTPKHLITATGQRVTLRCSPRSGDLSVYWYQQSLDQGLQFLIQYYNGEERAKGNILERFSAQQFPDLHSELNLSSLELGDSALYFCASAWTGEPTGELFFGEGSRLTVL.

This clone was found a few times. The chain uses TRBV28 and TRBJ2-2; D uncertain. V shed 8 bases and J shed 5 bases, with 12 bases lying between them. Per germline, CDR1 MDHEN and CDR2 SYDVKM. The CDR3 extends over 13 amino acids. This CDR3 reads CASHRAGTGELFF. The CDR3 coding sequence is TGTGCCAGCCACCGAGCTGGGACCGGGGAGCTGTTTTTT.

The chain is built from TRBV9 and TRBJ2-1; TRBD2 might be the D (6 bases). The germline CDR1 and CDR2 sequences are SGDLS and YYNGEE. V was pared by 0 bases and J by 12 bases, with 16 bases between. The CDR3 covers 14 residues. This CDR3 is CASSVDPGSGPQFF. DNA for the CDR3: TGTGCCAGCAGCGTAGATCCCGGGAGTGGCCCGCAGTTCTTC.

This chain uses TRBV18 with TRBJ2-5; TRBD2 matches at 12 bases. Per germline, CDR1 KGHSH and CDR2 LQKENI. V lost 3 bases, J lost 3 bases, and 8 bases stayed unmatched. The CDR3 extends over 17 amino acids. CDR3 region: CASSPYRRLAGEETQYF. In nucleotides, the CDR3 is TGTGCCAGCTCACCCTATCGTAGACTAGCGGGAGAAGAGACCCAGTACTTC.

V usage is TRBV20-1 and J usage is TRBJ2-5; D call uncertain. The germline V and J ends were trimmed by 6 bases and 5 bases, with 7 bases remaining between them. The germline V gene encodes CDR1 DFQATT and CDR2 SNEGSKA (reference sequence). This CDR3 has 10 residues. CDR3 region: CSAGVETQYF. For the CDR3, the DNA is TGCAGTGCGGGTGTTGAGACCCAGTACTTC.

This rearrangement joins TRBV7-8 to TRBJ2-3; no firm D call. Germline loops: CDR1 SGHVS, CDR2 FQNEAQ. V dropped 5 bases and J dropped 2 bases, with 17 bases sitting between them. This CDR3 has 16 residues. The DNA of the CDR3 is TGTGCCAGCAGCCACGACGGCCGGGCAGACACAGATACGCAGTATTTT. Amino acids: CASSHDGRADTDTQYF.

CDR3 nucleotide sequence: TGTGCCAGCAGCTTCCTGACCTGGGGGACTGAAGCTTTCTTT. It is translated as CASSFLTWGTEAFF. The gene calls are TRBV9 and TRBJ1-1, with a weak D call TRBD1 (5 bases). V gave up 4 bases and J gave up 5 bases, with 15 bases separating them. There are 14 residues in the CDR3. CDR1 and CDR2 (germline): SGDLS, YYNGEE.

In this sample, this clone turned up a few times. The gene calls are TRBV29-1 and TRBJ1-2; a weak D match, TRBD1 (6 bases). Germline V gene lookup returns CDR1 SQVTM and CDR2 ANQGSEA. V was trimmed by 4 bases and J by 1 base, leaving 13 bases between them. There are 14 residues in the CDR3. CDR3 nucleotide sequence: TGCAGCGTTGGGGAACGGACAGTTAACTATGGCTACACCTTC. It is translated as CSVGERTVNYGYTF.

CDR3 protein: CASTRNNYNEQFF. The CDR3, as DNA: TGTGCCAGCACTAGGAATAACTACAATGAGCAGTTCTTC. This chain connects TRBV6-6 to TRBJ2-1; D gene ambiguous. Trimming took 7 bases from V and 3 from J, leaving 10 bases between them. CDR3 size: 13 residues. Germline CDR1 and CDR2: MNHNY and SVGAGI (reference sequence).

The chain uses TRBV19 and TRBJ2-1; 11 bases agree with TRBD2. The CDR3 sequence is 13 residues long. Germline CDR1 is LNHDA and CDR2 is SQIVND (reference sequence). The junction had 0 bases not matched to a gene; V was cut back by 6 bases and J by 5 bases. The CDR3 DNA sequence: TGTGCCAGTAGGGGACTAGCGGACAATGAGCAGTTCTTC. Amino acids: CASRGLADNEQFF.

This clone was observed a handful of times. The sample carries other DNA sequences with the same CDR3. The gene calls are TRBV7-2 and TRBJ2-2; D call uncertain. Germline loops: CDR1 SGHTA, CDR2 FQGNSA. This CDR3 region has 12 residues. V lost 6 bases, J lost 4 bases, and 6 bases lay in between. CDR3 sequence reads: CASSLRTGELFF. CDR3 nucleotide sequence: TGTGCCAGCAGTCTCCGCACCGGGGAGCTGTTTTTT.

The rearrangement joins TRBV29-1 to TRBJ2-7; D possibly matches TRBD1 or TRBD2 (7 bases each). Germline values: CDR1 SQVTM, CDR2 ANQGSEA. V lost 3 bases to trimming and J lost 3 bases, with 18 bases between them. The CDR3 length is 15 residues. The CDR3 here is CSVEGGRQGGYEQYF. The CDR3, as DNA: TGCAGCGTTGAGGGGGGGAGACAGGGTGGCTACGAGCAGTACTTC.

The genes are TRBV4-2 and TRBJ2-5; D remains unclear. CDR1 and CDR2 from the germline V gene are LGHNA and YNFKEQ. This CDR3 is 15 amino acids long. The V end was cut by 0 bases, the J end by 4 bases, with 12 bases between. The CDR3 loop reads CASSQDTRKGETQYF. DNA for the CDR3: TGTGCCAGCAGCCAAGATACCAGGAAAGGAGAGACCCAGTACTTC.

CDR3 in amino acids: CASSQDFGEQYF. In nucleotides, the CDR3 is TGTGCCAGCAGCCAAGATTTCGGGGAGCAGTACTTC. This chain connects TRBV14 to TRBJ2-7; D remains unclear. Germline-derived CDR1 and CDR2 are SGHDN and FVKESK. CDR3 length: 12 amino acids. The ends were cut back, 0 bases at V and 7 bases at J, with 7 bases in the middle.

Worth noting for this clone: The same CDR3 arises from other DNA sequences in this sample as well. This chain uses TRBV30 with TRBJ2-6; 8 bases agree with TRBD1. The CDR3 totals 19 residues. With V trimmed by 0 bases and J by 1 base, 11 bases remained unmatched. Germline V gene sequence: CDR1 GTSNPN, CDR2 SVGIG (reference sequence). CDR3 DNA sequence: TGTGCCTGGAGTGTCCTATCGGACAGGGCGCGATCTGGGGCCAACGTCCTGACTTTC. Translated: CAWSVLSDRARSGANVLTF.